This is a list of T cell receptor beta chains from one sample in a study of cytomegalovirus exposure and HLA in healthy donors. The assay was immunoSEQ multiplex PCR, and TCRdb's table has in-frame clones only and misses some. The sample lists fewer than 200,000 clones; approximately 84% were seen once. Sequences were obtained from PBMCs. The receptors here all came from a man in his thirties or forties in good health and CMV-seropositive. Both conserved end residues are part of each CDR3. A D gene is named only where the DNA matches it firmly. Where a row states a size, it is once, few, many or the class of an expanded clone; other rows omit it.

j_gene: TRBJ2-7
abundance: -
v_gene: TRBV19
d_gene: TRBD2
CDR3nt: TGTGCCAGTAGTAAAGGGACTAGCGGGAGCCTTAGGAGCTCCTACGAGCAGTACTTC
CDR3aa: CASSKGTSGSLRSSYEQYF

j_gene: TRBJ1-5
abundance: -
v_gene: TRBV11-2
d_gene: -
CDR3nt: TGTGCCAGCAGCTTAGAAGGGTTGGGGGCGCACAATCAGCCCCAGCATTTT
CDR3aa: CASSLEGLGAHNQPQHF

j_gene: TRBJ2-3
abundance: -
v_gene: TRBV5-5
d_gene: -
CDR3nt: TGTGCCAGCAGCTCCTTAAGCGGCTTCGCACCTCGCACAGATACGCAGTATTTT
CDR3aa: CASSSLSGFAPRTDTQYF

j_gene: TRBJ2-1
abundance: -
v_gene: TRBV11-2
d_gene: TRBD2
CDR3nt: TGTGCCAGCAGCCCCTGGACTAGCGGGAGTAATGAGCAGTTCTTC
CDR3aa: CASSPWTSGSNEQFF

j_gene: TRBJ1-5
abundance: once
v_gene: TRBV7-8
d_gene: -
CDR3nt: TGTGCCAGCAGCCGTGTCAGCGAGGCCATCAATCAGCCCCAGCATTTT
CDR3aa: CASSRVSEAINQPQHF

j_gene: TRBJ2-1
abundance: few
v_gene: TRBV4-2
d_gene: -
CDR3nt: TGTGCCAGCAGCCAAGATCATAGCTCCTACAATGAGCAGTTCTTC
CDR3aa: CASSQDHSSYNEQFF

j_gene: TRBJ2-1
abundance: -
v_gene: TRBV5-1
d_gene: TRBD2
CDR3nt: TGCGCCAGCAGCTTACTCGGCGCGGGAGGAGAGGGGGAGCAGTTCTTC
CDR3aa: CASSLLGAGGEGEQFF

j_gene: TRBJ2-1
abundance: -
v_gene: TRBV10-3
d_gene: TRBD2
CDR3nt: TGTGCCATCAGGACACTAGCGGGAGGGGGGGATGAGCAGTTCTTC
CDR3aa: CAIRTLAGGGDEQFF

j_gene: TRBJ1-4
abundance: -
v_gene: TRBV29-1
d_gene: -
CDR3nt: TGCAGCGCTCTTTCCAGGGGTGAAAAACTGTTTTTT
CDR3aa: CSALSRGEKLFF

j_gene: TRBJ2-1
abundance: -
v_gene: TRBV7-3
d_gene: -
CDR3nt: TGTGCCAGCAGCTTAGTTACAGGGTTCGACAATGAGCAGTTCTTC
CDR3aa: CASSLVTGFDNEQFF

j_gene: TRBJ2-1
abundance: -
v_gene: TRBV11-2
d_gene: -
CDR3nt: TGTGCCAGCAGGATAGGGGGAACGCGTGGTGGGGTGCAGTTCTTC
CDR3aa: CASRIGGTRGGVQFF

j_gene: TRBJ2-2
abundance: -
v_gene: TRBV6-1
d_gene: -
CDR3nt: TGTGCCAGCAGGGGGAGACTTGAGTACGGGGAGCTGTTTTTT
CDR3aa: CASRGRLEYGELFF

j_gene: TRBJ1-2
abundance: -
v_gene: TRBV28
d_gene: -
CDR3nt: TGTGCCAGCAGCCGGACAGAGATTGGCTACACCTTC
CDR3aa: CASSRTEIGYTF

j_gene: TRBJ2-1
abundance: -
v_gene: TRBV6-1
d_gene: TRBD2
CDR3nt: TGTGCCAGCAGTGCCCCCTCGAGCGGGGTATATAATGAGCAGTTCTTC
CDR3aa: CASSAPSSGVYNEQFF

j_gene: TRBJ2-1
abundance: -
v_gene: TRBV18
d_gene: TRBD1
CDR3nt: TGTGCCAGCTCACCGGCCGGGACAGGCTACAATGAGCAGTTCTTC
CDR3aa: CASSPAGTGYNEQFF

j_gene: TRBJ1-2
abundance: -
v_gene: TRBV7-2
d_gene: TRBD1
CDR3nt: TGTGCCAGCAGCTTAGCGGGACAGGGGGCCTATGGCTACACCTTC
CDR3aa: CASSLAGQGAYGYTF

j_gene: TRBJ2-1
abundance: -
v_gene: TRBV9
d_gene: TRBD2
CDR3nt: TGTGCCAGCAGCGCGGGACTAGCGGGAGCCAATGAGCAGTTCTTC
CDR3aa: CASSAGLAGANEQFF